The rows below give T cell receptor beta chains drawn from one sample of a study of T-cell memory formation after mild COVID-19. Each CDR3 protein gets one entry after TCRdb re-called the 5' RACE reads with MiXCR. This sample has 530,000 or so distinct CDR3 sequences; around 15% occur once, and the top ten carry about 8.1%. The sample comprised PBMCs or a T cell subset sorted from them (not recorded which). Receptor source: an adult woman who had mild COVID-19 (a few samples of this study predate the infection). Cell type and time point are not known. Both conserved end residues are part of each CDR3.

V: TRBV7-3
CDR3: CASSPNPQVTGELFF

V: TRBV2
CDR3: CVSKGGGLYNEQFF

V: TRBV7-2
CDR3: CASSARQGRTEAFF

V: TRBV28
CDR3: CASSPGLGVSPYEQYF

V: TRBV24-1
CDR3: CATSDVSGGAYGYTF

V: TRBV9
CDR3: CASSVGLTGELFF

V: TRBV11-1
CDR3: CASSYTRDFYNEQFF

V: TRBV6-1
CDR3: CASSLTSGGVKAEQFF

V: TRBV24-1
CDR3: CATSVAGNFEQFF

V: TRBV12-3/TRBV12-4
CDR3: CASRRLLSGSTEAFF

V: TRBV10-3
CDR3: CAIRRDATNEKLFF

V: TRBV20-1
CDR3: CSAQPGAGQETQYF

V: TRBV12-3/TRBV12-4
CDR3: CASSTRPEQFF

V: TRBV6-1
CDR3: CASLSGGGTDTQYF

V: TRBV6-5
CDR3: CASSYRAIFTGRDGYTF

V: TRBV23-1
CDR3: CASSQSDRGRKMNTEAFF

V: TRBV12-3/TRBV12-4
CDR3: CASLRGGSVTDTQYF

V: TRBV4-1
CDR3: CASSQGASGPTTSYEQYF

V: TRBV10-3
CDR3: CAIRGLAGATYEQYF

V: TRBV4-1
CDR3: CASSRAANQPQHF

V: TRBV5-1
CDR3: CASSRDTMSSSGNTIYF

V: TRBV7-6
CDR3: CASSPLGGLSSYEQYF

V: TRBV5-5
CDR3: CASSLEWPDTQYF